This T cell receptor (beta chain) emerged from a study of glioma-infiltrating T cells. Amplification of TCR alpha and beta CDR3 regions from RNA used iRepertoire nested multiplex PCR. TCRdb re-derived calls from the multiplex PCR reads in MiXCR, one entry per CDR3 protein. The repertoire has around 180,000 distinct CDR3 sequences, more than 35% of them found once; the top ten carry about 5.2%. V trimming: 4 bases; J trimming: 5 bases; junction bases outside the gene matches: 8. The length of the CDR3 is 15 residues. CDR1 SGHTA and CDR2 FQGNSA come from the germline V gene. This clonotype was seen many times.

This TCR came from a human donor with low-grade glioma or glioblastoma, undergoing nonglioma brain surgery, or in good health (not recorded which). This rearrangement joins TRBV7-2 to TRBJ2-7; 10 nucleotides agree with TRBD1. The sequenced sample consisted of glioma tissue, nonneoplastic brain tissue, or PBMCs (not recorded which). The CDR3 DNA follows: TGTGCCAGCAGCTCATCACCGGGACAGGGGAACGAGCAGTACTTC. Its translation: CASSSSPGQGNEQYF.